The clone carrying this T cell receptor (beta chain) came up a few times. These data originate in a study of blood T cell repertoires in COVID-19. About the research overall: Material from acute and convalescent COVID-19 was sourced from the United States, Italy and Spain. Sample material is recorded as cDNA or gDNA derived from T cells, B-cell-depleted T cells, or PBMCs.

Under the authors' procedure: Scientists estimated how many nucleated cells there were by amplifying reference gene primers. Sequencing used immunoSEQ multiplex PCR; TCRdb keeps in-frame clones, though not all of them. The DNA was the basis for D and trimming; V, J and clone size are from that table. Found here are about 58,000 clones, about 85% of them singletons; the top ten hold more than 4.5%. Germline assignment: CDR1 LNHNV and CDR2 YYDKDF (reference sequence). The CDR3 runs to 16 residues. V was cut by 0 bases and J by 7 bases, with 16 bases left in between. The rearrangement links TRBV15 to TRBJ2-1; D possibly corresponds to TRBD1 (6 bases). The material sequenced was peripheral blood. The sequence came from a man in his forties or fifties with active COVID-19. Here the CDR3 reads CATSRDRPGARNEQFF. The CDR3 region has the DNA TGTGCCACCAGCAGAGATCGGCCAGGGGCAAGAAATGAGCAGTTCTTC. Looking up the rest from reference TRBV15 and TRBJ2-1 gives the full variable domain: DAMVIQNPRYQVTQFGKPVTLSCSQTLNHNVMYWYQQKSSQAPKLLFHYYDKDFNNEADTPDNFQSRRPNTSFCFLDIRSPGLGDTAMYLCATSRDRPGARNEQFFGPGTRLTVL.